This T cell receptor beta chain was sequenced for a study of blood T cells in healthy people across ages. CDR3 length: 16 amino acids. The germline V gene encodes CDR1 MNHEY and CDR2 SMNVEV (reference sequence). Unmatched junction bases numbered 10, after V lost 4 bases and J lost 3 bases. Using a J-beta primer mix together with a sample-barcoded 5' primer, a second PCR was run for about 6 to 11 cycles. MiXCR was run by TCRdb on the 5' RACE reads, yielding one entry per CDR3 protein. The data show around 800,000 distinct CDR3 sequences, 20% to 30% seen once. This sample was shared with a second study, whose subject was T cells of mothers and their children.

This receptor was taken from a boy aged 5-17 years in good health. The sample consisted of blood. J is TRBJ1-1 and V is TRBV27, with 8 bases lining up with TRBD1. The CDR3: CASSSYFKGQDTEAFF. In DNA, the CDR3 is TGTGCCAGCAGTTCCTACTTTAAGGGACAGGACACTGAAGCTTTCTTT.